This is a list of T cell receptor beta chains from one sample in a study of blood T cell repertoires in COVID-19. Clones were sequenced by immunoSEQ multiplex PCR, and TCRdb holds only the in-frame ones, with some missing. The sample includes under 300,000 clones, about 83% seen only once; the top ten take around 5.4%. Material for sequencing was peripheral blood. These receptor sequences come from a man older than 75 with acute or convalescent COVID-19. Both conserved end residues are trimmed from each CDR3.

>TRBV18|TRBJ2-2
ASSSGVTGELF
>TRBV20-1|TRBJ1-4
SASRQGAEKLF
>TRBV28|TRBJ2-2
ASSYTSNTGELF
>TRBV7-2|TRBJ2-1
ASSLAPSGGSNEQF
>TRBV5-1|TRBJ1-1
ASSPQGSSEAF
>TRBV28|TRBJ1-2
ASSGDWYGYT
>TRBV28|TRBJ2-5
ASSSSGGETQY
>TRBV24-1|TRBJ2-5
ATSGRTGPQY
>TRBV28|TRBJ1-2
AATGGYGYT
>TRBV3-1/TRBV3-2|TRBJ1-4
ASSQDWDQGNEKLF
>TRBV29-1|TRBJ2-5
SVGQKNGETQY
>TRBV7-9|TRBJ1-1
ASTIALRDDTEAF
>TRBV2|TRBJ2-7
ASRWASGEQY
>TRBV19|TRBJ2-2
ASSIEAIRGELF
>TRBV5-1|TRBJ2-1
ASSLSQEQF
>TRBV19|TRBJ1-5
ATGLEAHQPQH
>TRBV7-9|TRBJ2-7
ASSLGGALSYEQY
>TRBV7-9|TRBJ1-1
ASSHPPESTEAF
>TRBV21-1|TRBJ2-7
ASSKVRREYYEQY